The rows below give T cell receptor beta chains drawn from one sample of a study of molecular identifiers for immune sequencing clone quantification. TCRdb called the PCR reads again in MiXCR, with one record for every CDR3 protein. The table lists 37,000 or so distinct CDR3 sequences, less than 20% of them singletons. Sequences were obtained from naive CD8+ T cells from blood, with Jurkat cell RNA spiked in. These receptors were taken from a human donor in good health. Some libraries in this study had Jurkat cell RNA spiked in. CDR3s include the opening cysteine and the closing phenylalanine or tryptophan. The D gene is left open where the match is weak. Clone size appears in some rows only: once, few, many, or a class for an expanded clone.

j_call clone_size d_call v_call cdr3_nt cdr3_aa
TRBJ2-2 . . TRBV28 TGTGCCAGCACCACTTCAGGGGTCGGGGAGCTGTTTTTT CASTTSGVGELFF
TRBJ2-3 many . TRBV13 TGTGCCAGCAGCTTAGGGGGCACAGATACGCAGTATTTT CASSLGGTDTQYF
TRBJ1-1 once . TRBV2 TGTGCCAGCAGTGAAACAGGGACTGAAGCTTTCTTT CASSETGTEAFF
TRBJ2-7 many . TRBV12-3/TRBV12-4 TGTGCCAGCAGTTGGCAGGGGGGGTACGAGCAGTACTTC CASSWQGGYEQYF
TRBJ1-1 many . TRBV27 TGTGCCAGCAGTCCCCGAGGGGCCTACACTGAAGCTTTCTTT CASSPRGAYTEAFF
TRBJ2-6 many . TRBV7-2 TGTGCCAGCAGCTTAGGGGGCGCCAGCGTCACTGGGGCCAACGTCCTGACTTTC CASSLGGASVTGANVLTF
TRBJ2-2 many . TRBV7-9 TGTGCCAGCAGCCTTCCGACACCCACCGGGGAGCTGTTTTTT CASSLPTPTGELFF
TRBJ2-5 many TRBD1 TRBV11-2 TGTGCCAGCAGCTTAAACAGGGGGCGGTCAAGGGAGACCCAGTACTTC CASSLNRGRSRETQYF
TRBJ1-2 few . TRBV9 TGTACCAGCAGCGTAGGGGTCGGGCCAAACTATGGCTACACCTTC CTSSVGVGPNYGYTF
TRBJ1-1 . . TRBV5-6 TGTGCCAGCAGCTTTACTATGGCTCGCTTAGGGACTGAAGCTTTCTTT CASSFTMARLGTEAFF